The 2 T cell receptor beta chains listed next were all sequenced from one sample in a study of cytomegalovirus exposure and HLA in healthy donors (dated by TCRdb to the late 2010s). Library creation used the immunoSEQ multiplex PCR assay. A mixture of 60 forward primers for TCR Vbeta segments and 13 reverse primers for TCR Jbeta segments was used in the multiplex PCR. TCRdb provides this immuneACCESS table in a form limited to in-frame rearrangements. Some clones are lacking; in checked studies, under half of them reflect an unresolved V gene, and why the rest are absent is not known. The sample table contains 150,000 to 200,000 clones; only one count was recorded for approximately 86% of them. The ten largest clones take up under 2% of the sample. Material for sequencing was PBMCs. Every receptor here comes from a woman between 18 and 30 years old in good health and CMV-seronegative.

J is TRBJ2-1 and V is TRBV2; D is ambiguous. The V gene lost 4 bases and the J gene lost 4 bases, with 8 bases spanning the gap. The CDR3 extends over 13 amino acids. Germline values: CDR1 SNHLY, CDR2 FYNNEI. CDR3 in amino acids: CASSVYLYNEQFF. The CDR3 DNA reads TGTGCCAGCAGTGTATATTTGTACAATGAGCAGTTCTTC.

The chain joins TRBV9 to TRBJ1-2, with 10 bases matching TRBD1. Unmatched junction bases numbered 7, after V lost 5 bases and J lost 6 bases. Per germline, CDR1 SGDLS and CDR2 YYNGEE. CDR3 size: 14 residues. Here the CDR3 reads CASSMGQGIHGYTF. As DNA, the CDR3 is TGTGCCAGCAGTATGGGACAGGGGATTCATGGCTACACCTTC.